The rows below give T cell receptor beta chains drawn from one sample of a study of blood T cell repertoires in COVID-19. Clones were read by immunoSEQ multiplex PCR, and TCRdb kept only the in-frame ones, dropping some. The sample holds about 370,000 clones, around 89% seen once. Sequences were obtained from PBMCs or T cells enriched from blood (not recorded which). The receptors were sampled from a man aged 18 to 29 who had recovered from COVID-19. Each CDR3 is given with its conserved first and last residue. The D gene is left open where the match is weak. The size of a clone is reported for some rows only, either as once, few or many, or as a class for expanded clones.

V	D	J	size	CDR3	DNA
TRBV18	NA	TRBJ2-7	NA	CASSPGTHSYEQYF	TGTGCCAGCTCACCCGGGACACACTCCTACGAGCAGTACTTC
TRBV3-1/TRBV3-2	TRBD1	TRBJ2-5	NA	CASSPGQQETQYF	TGTGCCAGCAGCCCGGGACAGCAAGAGACCCAGTACTTC
TRBV7-8	NA	TRBJ1-1	NA	CASSFATQGNTEAFF	TGTGCCAGCAGCTTTGCTACACAGGGGAACACTGAAGCTTTCTTT
TRBV7-2	TRBD1	TRBJ1-5	NA	CASSAFDRGLDQPQHF	TGTGCCAGCAGCGCCTTCGACAGGGGGCTCGATCAGCCCCAGCATTTT
TRBV6-1	NA	TRBJ1-4	NA	CASSEDRINEKLFF	TGTGCCAGCAGTGAAGACAGAATAAATGAAAAACTGTTTTTT
TRBV29-1	TRBD2	TRBJ2-7	once	CSVERTSGYEQYF	TGCAGCGTTGAGAGGACTAGCGGCTACGAGCAGTACTTC
TRBV28	TRBD1	TRBJ1-2	NA	CASSTPGQGPNYGYTF	TGTGCCAGCAGCACGCCGGGACAGGGCCCTAACTATGGCTACACCTTC
TRBV2	TRBD2	TRBJ2-5	NA	CASSEIGRAWFNETQYF	TGTGCCAGCAGTGAAATCGGGAGGGCCTGGTTTAATGAGACCCAGTACTTC
TRBV18	NA	TRBJ1-4	NA	CASSPRDLQTNEKLFF	TGTGCCAGCTCACCCAGGGATCTCCAAACTAATGAAAAACTGTTTTTT
TRBV2	NA	TRBJ1-6	NA	CASQSGTLNNSPLHF	TGTGCCAGCCAGAGCGGGACACTAAATAATTCACCCCTCCACTTT
TRBV7-9	TRBD2	TRBJ2-2	few	CASSQTSGRKGELFF	TGTGCCAGCAGTCAGACTAGCGGGAGGAAAGGGGAGCTGTTTTTT
TRBV9	NA	TRBJ1-5	NA	CASSGDRSGQPQHF	TGTGCCAGCAGCGGAGACAGGTCAGGACAGCCCCAGCATTTT
TRBV28	TRBD1	TRBJ1-5	NA	CASSSTGTGWQPQHF	TGTGCCAGCAGTTCAACGGGGACAGGGTGGCAGCCCCAGCATTTT
TRBV13	NA	TRBJ2-7	NA	CASSLGLARARNQYEQYF	TGTGCCAGCAGCTTAGGCCTGGCCAGGGCCCGGAACCAATACGAGCAGTACTTC
TRBV4-2	NA	TRBJ2-7	NA	CASSQWGDGGSRNEQYF	TGTGCCAGCAGCCAATGGGGGGATGGTGGTTCGAGGAACGAGCAGTACTTC
TRBV2	TRBD1	TRBJ1-4	few	CASNPGQGGITSTNEKLFF	TGTGCCAGCAATCCGGGACAGGGGGGGATAACCTCAACTAATGAAAAACTGTTTTTT
TRBV30	NA	TRBJ2-1	NA	CAWSVFHEQFF	TGTGCCTGGAGTGTCTTCCATGAGCAGTTCTTC
TRBV5-1	TRBD1	TRBJ1-1	once	CASRDGTGGANTEAFF	TGCGCCAGCAGAGACGGGACAGGGGGCGCGAACACTGAAGCTTTCTTT
TRBV4-1	NA	TRBJ2-5	NA	CASSQEHGIRIPYF	TGCGCCAGCAGCCAAGAGCACGGGATCCGTATTCCGTACTTC
TRBV24-1	TRBD1	TRBJ1-2	NA	CATSDSPDRGVDGYTF	TGTGCCACCAGTGATTCACCGGACAGGGGAGTCGATGGCTACACCTTC
TRBV18	NA	TRBJ2-7	once	CASSPRRGYEQYF	TGTGCCAGCTCACCACGACGAGGCTACGAGCAGTACTTC
TRBV5-1	NA	TRBJ1-1	NA	CASREHTGSTEAFF	TGCGCCAGCAGGGAACACACAGGGAGCACTGAAGCTTTCTTT
TRBV19	TRBD1	TRBJ2-7	once	CATTGQLHEQYF	TGTGCCACTACGGGACAGTTACACGAGCAGTACTTC
TRBV30	TRBD2	TRBJ2-2	NA	CALDTSGAGELFF	TGTGCCCTGGACACTAGCGGAGCCGGGGAGCTGTTTTTT
TRBV12-3/TRBV12-4	NA	TRBJ1-2	NA	CASSQSTGGYTF	TGTGCCAGCAGTCAATCAACCGGTGGCTACACCTTC
TRBV7-8	TRBD1	TRBJ2-6	NA	CASSTPGQGFGANVLTF	TGTGCCAGCAGCACACCGGGACAGGGTTTTGGGGCCAACGTCCTGACTTTC
TRBV6-5	TRBD1	TRBJ2-2	NA	CASSYTRQGSTGELFF	TGTGCCAGCAGTTACACCCGACAGGGTAGCACCGGGGAGCTGTTTTTT
TRBV6-5	TRBD1	TRBJ2-1	NA	CASRETGTYNEQFF	TGTGCCAGCAGGGAGACAGGGACCTACAATGAGCAGTTCTTC
TRBV28	NA	TRBJ1-1	NA	CASSSAQGVSTEAFF	TGTGCCAGCAGTTCGGCCCAAGGGGTTAGCACTGAAGCTTTCTTT
TRBV7-9	NA	TRBJ1-2	NA	CASSLESWGGYGYTF	TGTGCCAGCAGCTTAGAGTCTTGGGGCGGCTATGGCTACACCTTC
TRBV19	NA	TRBJ2-3	few	CASIPPNQYTQYF	TGTGCCAGTATCCCACCCAATCAGTATACGCAGTATTTT
TRBV5-3	NA	TRBJ2-7	NA	CARSTSGTNYEQYF	TGTGCCAGAAGCACCTCCGGGACAAACTACGAGCAGTACTTC
TRBV6-5	TRBD1	TRBJ1-5	NA	CASRYRGHQPQHF	TGTGCCAGCAGATATAGGGGGCATCAGCCCCAGCATTTT
TRBV4-1	TRBD2	TRBJ2-1	NA	CASSQGATSGVDEQFF	TGCGCCAGCAGCCAAGGAGCGACTAGCGGGGTTGATGAGCAGTTCTTC
TRBV4-2	TRBD2	TRBJ2-1	NA	CASSQEGLAGVLAREQFF	TGTGCCAGCAGCCAAGAAGGTCTAGCGGGAGTGCTAGCGCGGGAGCAGTTCTTC
TRBV29-1	NA	TRBJ2-3	NA	CSVEDRGSTDTQYF	TGCAGCGTTGAAGACAGGGGTAGCACAGATACGCAGTATTTT
TRBV4-3	TRBD2	TRBJ2-1	NA	CASSPKSSGRGNEQFF	TGCGCCAGCAGCCCAAAGTCTAGCGGGAGAGGAAATGAGCAGTTCTTC